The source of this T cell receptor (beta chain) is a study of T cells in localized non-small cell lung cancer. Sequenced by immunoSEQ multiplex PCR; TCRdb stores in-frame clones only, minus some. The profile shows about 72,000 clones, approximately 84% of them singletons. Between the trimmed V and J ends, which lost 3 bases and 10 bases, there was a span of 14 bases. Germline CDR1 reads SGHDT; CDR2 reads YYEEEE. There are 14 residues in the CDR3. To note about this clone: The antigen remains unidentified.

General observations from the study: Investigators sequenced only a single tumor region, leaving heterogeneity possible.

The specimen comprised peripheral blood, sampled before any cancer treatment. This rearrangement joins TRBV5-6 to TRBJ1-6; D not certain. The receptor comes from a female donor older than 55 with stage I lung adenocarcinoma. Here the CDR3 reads CASSSKLLYSPLHF. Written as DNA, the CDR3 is TGTGCCAGCAGCTCCAAGCTTCTGTACTCACCCCTCCACTTT.